The 20 T cell receptor beta chains below all came from one sample that was sequenced in a study of T cells after posttransplantation cyclophosphamide. The data were produced by immunoSEQ multiplex PCR, yet TCRdb's version contains in-frame clones alone and is incomplete. This table has tens of thousands of clones, approximately 70% appearing once. The specimen was memory CD4+ T cells sorted from PBMCs. These receptors came from a woman aged 55-70 years in good health, CMV-negative, and a related stem cell transplant donor.

This clone was observed once. The genes are TRBV5-1 and TRBJ2-5; the match to TRBD2 covers 9 bases. The germline V gene encodes CDR1 SGHRS and CDR2 YFSETQ. The ends lost 7 bases at V and 2 bases at J; junction bases unmatched: 3. The CDR3 has 13 residues. The CDR3 reads CASRLAGQETQYF. CDR3 sequence (DNA): TGCGCCAGCCGCCTAGCGGGACAAGAGACCCAGTACTTC.

This clone has only one observation. The chain employs TRBV10-3 and TRBJ1-5, with D possibly matching TRBD1 (6 bases). Germline CDR1 and CDR2: ENHRY and SYGVKD. The germline V and J ends were trimmed by 2 bases and 2 bases, with 10 bases remaining between them. This CDR3 has 15 amino acids. The CDR3 region has the DNA TGTGCCATCAGTGAGGGGAGGGGGGGCAATCAGCCCCAGCATTTT. Encoded protein: CAISEGRGGNQPQHF.

This chain links TRBV5-1 with TRBJ1-1; 8 bases are shared with TRBD1. The germline gives CDR1 SGHRS, CDR2 YFSETQ. With 4 bases clipped from V and 5 bases from J, the junction kept 7 bases outside the gene matches. CDR3 length: 14 residues. Here the CDR3 reads CASSRGQGMTEAFF. In nucleotides, the CDR3 is TGCGCCAGCAGCCGCGGACAGGGTATGACTGAAGCTTTCTTT. The variable domain in full, completed from reference TRBV5-1 and TRBJ1-1, reads KAGVTQTPRYLIKTRGQQVTLSCSPISGHRSVSWYQQTPGQGLQFLFEYFSETQRNKGNFPGRFSGRQFSNSRSEMNVSTLELGDSALYLCASSRGQGMTEAFFGQGTRLTVV.

The chain is built from TRBV5-1 and TRBJ2-3; possibly TRBD2 for D (5 bases). Trimming pared 0 bases from V and 5 bases from J, leaving 13 bases between. Germline CDR1 is SGHRS and CDR2 is YFSETQ. This CDR3 has 15 amino acids. As DNA, the CDR3 is TGCGCCAGCAGCTTGGGGACCAGCGGCCTAGATACGCAGTATTTT. This codes for CASSLGTSGLDTQYF.

The V and J genes are TRBV5-1 and TRBJ2-1, with 10 nucleotides matching TRBD2. CDR3 length: 15 residues. Germline CDR1 reads SGHRS; CDR2 reads YFSETQ. J was trimmed by 8 bases and V by 0 bases; bases with no gene match: 5. In DNA form, the CDR3 reads TGCGCCAGCAGCTTGGCCCCTAGCGGGGGTGATGAGCAGTTCTTC. Translation gives CASSLAPSGGDEQFF.

The V gene is TRBV30, the J gene TRBJ2-1; TRBD1 matches at 7 bases. V was clipped by 1 base and J by 5 bases; unmatched bases: 2. Germline CDR1 GTSNPN, CDR2 SVGIG (reference sequence). The CDR3 loop spans 13 amino acids. The CDR3 bases are TGTGCCTGGAGTGGGACAGGTAACAATGAGCAGTTCTTC. As protein: CAWSGTGNNEQFF.

V usage is TRBV4-3 and J usage is TRBJ2-7, with 11 positions matching TRBD2. CDR3 length equals 21 residues. CDR1 and CDR2 (germline): LGHNA, YSLEER. J lost 0 bases, V lost 5 bases, and 21 bases had no gene match. The CDR3 loop reads CASSYQYFVAGTSGTSYEQYF. CDR3 DNA sequence: TGCGCCAGCAGCTACCAATATTTCGTAGCCGGGACTAGCGGTACCTCCTACGAGCAGTACTTC.

This sequence joins TRBV19 and TRBJ2-1; D gene ambiguous. The length of the CDR3 is 14 residues. V dropped 4 bases and J dropped 4 bases, with 11 bases sitting between them. Germline CDR1 reads LNHDA; CDR2 reads SQIVND (reference sequence). The CDR3 sequence: CASSTLLMYNEQFF. Written as DNA, the CDR3 is TGTGCCAGTAGTACCCTTCTAATGTACAATGAGCAGTTCTTC.

This clone has just a few counts. V gene TRBV6-1 combines with J gene TRBJ1-6; D remains unclear. The length of the CDR3 is 14 residues. With 7 bases removed from V and 9 bases from J, the gap between germline ends came to 16 bases. Per germline, CDR1 MNHNS and CDR2 SASEGT. CDR3 nucleotide sequence: TGTGCCAGCAAGAACGACGTGTCAGGTTCACCCCTCCACTTT. Translating gives CASKNDVSGSPLHF.

Concerning this clone itself: Other DNA sequences from this sample encode an identical CDR3 as well. The chain carries TRBV11-2 and TRBJ1-6; 7 positions match TRBD1. Germline V gives CDR1 SGHAT, CDR2 FQNNGV. This CDR3 region has 15 residues. Germline trimming cut 5 bases from V and 7 bases from J; bases unmatched to any gene: 8. The CDR3 is CASSRLQGRNSPLHF. The CDR3 coding sequence is TGTGCCAGCAGCCGCTTACAGGGGCGAAATTCACCCCTCCACTTT.

The V call is TRBV19, the J call TRBJ1-6; the D is unclear. The CDR3 contains 14 residues. Germline lookup yields CDR1 LNHDA and CDR2 SQIVND (reference sequence). V was trimmed by 3 bases and J by 0 bases, leaving 3 bases between them. This CDR3 is CASSIGSYNSPLHF. The CDR3 bases are TGTGCCAGTAGTATCGGCTCCTATAATTCACCCCTCCACTTT.

The V call is TRBV28, the J call TRBJ2-1; weak D call: TRBD2 (5 bases). The germline V gene encodes CDR1 MDHEN and CDR2 SYDVKM. Between the trimmed V and J ends, which lost 10 bases and 2 bases, there was a span of 18 bases. CDR3 size: 15 residues. CDR3 protein: CATEEGQGTYNEQFF. CDR3 in DNA: TGTGCCACCGAAGAGGGCCAAGGGACCTACAATGAGCAGTTCTTC.

V gene TRBV27 combines with J gene TRBJ2-5; D unresolved. The CDR3 sequence is 12 residues long. Per germline, CDR1 MNHEY and CDR2 SMNVEV (reference sequence). V was trimmed by 5 bases and J by 7 bases, leaving 11 bases between them. CDR3 protein: CASSIPFGTQYF. In DNA, the CDR3 is TGTGCCAGCAGTATCCCTTTCGGGACCCAGTACTTC.

The gene calls are TRBV5-4 and TRBJ1-1, with TRBD1 matching over 8 bases. V lost 0 bases to trimming and J lost 5 bases; unmatched junction nucleotides: 0. The germline CDR1 and CDR2 sequences are SGHNT and YYREEE (reference sequence). CDR3 length: 13 residues. In DNA form, the CDR3 reads TGTGCCAGCAGCTTGGACAGGGGGACTGAAGCTTTCTTT. The encoded protein is CASSLDRGTEAFF.

This clone was picked up a small number of times. This chain connects TRBV4-3 to TRBJ1-6, with 9 positions matching TRBD1. Germline CDR1 and CDR2: LGHNA and YSLEER. The CDR3 has 17 residues. Trimming took 4 bases from V and 7 from J; bases not matched to a gene: 11. The CDR3 here is CASSLLGVGQGNSPLHF. CDR3 in DNA: TGCGCCAGCAGCCTCCTCGGCGTGGGACAGGGAAATTCACCCCTCCACTTT.

The genes are TRBV11-2 and TRBJ1-3; 9 bases match TRBD1. With 4 bases clipped from V and 8 bases from J, the junction kept 9 bases outside the gene matches. Per germline, CDR1 SGHAT and CDR2 FQNNGV. The CDR3 consists of 15 residues. CDR3 sequence reads: CASSSTQQGADTIYF. Written as DNA, the CDR3 is TGTGCCAGCAGCTCCACACAACAGGGGGCGGACACCATATATTTT.

The V call is TRBV21-1, the J call TRBJ2-4; the table's D call, TRBD1, was not checked against the DNA. TRBV21-1 is a listed pseudogene. The CDR3 has 16 amino acids. CDR3: CASSGNRVVAKNIQYF. CDR3 DNA: TGTGCCAGCAGCGGGAACAGGGTAGTGGCCAAAAACATTCAGTACTTC.

The chain uses TRBV30 and TRBJ1-5, with 10 nucleotides matching TRBD1. The CDR3 covers 16 residues. The trim removed 2 bases at V and 0 bases at J, leaving 4 bases unmatched. The germline gives CDR1 GTSNPN, CDR2 SVGIG (reference sequence). CDR3 residues: CAWSRDRGRSNQPQHF. CDR3 coding DNA: TGTGCCTGGAGTAGGGACAGGGGACGTAGCAATCAGCCCCAGCATTTT.

This CDR3 is CASSLEPGIAGAEQFF. For the CDR3, the DNA is TGTGCCAGCAGCTTAGAACCTGGTATAGCGGGAGCTGAGCAGTTCTTC. The chain links TRBV7-2 to TRBJ2-1, with TRBD2 matching 9 bases. The germline V gene has CDR1 SGHTA and CDR2 FQGNSA. Trimming removed 1 base from V and 9 bases from J; junction bases left unmatched: 10. The CDR3 covers 16 residues.

The rearrangement joins TRBV19 to TRBJ1-2; D is uncertain. The length of the CDR3 is 12 residues. The V end was cut by 9 bases, the J end by 1 base, with 9 bases between. The germline gives CDR1 LNHDA, CDR2 SQIVND (reference sequence). CDR3 in amino acids: CASSFGNYGYTF. DNA of the CDR3: TGTGCCAGCAGTTTCGGTAACTATGGCTACACCTTC.